The 6 T cell receptor beta chains presented below share a single source sample, sequenced in a study of shared clonotypes between healthy human individuals. Clones were sequenced by immunoSEQ multiplex PCR, and TCRdb holds only the in-frame ones, with some missing. This table has 2 million to 2.5 million clones, 80% to 95% appearing once. Sample: naive CD4+ T cells from PBMCs. The subset was: CD45RA+ positively selected. The receptors shown here come from a man between 18 and 35 years old in good health. Some clones in this sample may be carry-over from other donors' samples.

The DNA for the CDR3 is TGTGCCAGCTCACCACAACCACCCCAGTTGGCTGGAAACACCATATATTTT. It encodes CASSPQPPQLAGNTIYF. The V call is TRBV18, the J call TRBJ1-3; D gene unclear. The CDR3 consists of 17 residues. Germline-derived CDR1 and CDR2 are KGHSH and LQKENI. V was clipped by 1 base and J by 2 bases, with 15 bases between them.

This clone was observed a single time. The chain carries TRBV15 and TRBJ1-5; D is ambiguous. V was pared by 0 bases and J by 8 bases, with 5 bases between. The CDR3 totals 12 residues. The V gene's germline CDR1 is LNHNV and CDR2 YYDKDF (reference sequence). For the CDR3, the DNA is TGTGCCACCAGCAGAGATAGTGAGCCCCAGCATTTT. Its translation is CATSRDSEPQHF.

This clone was counted between two and nine times. The chain is built from TRBV7-3 and TRBJ2-7, with D perhaps matching TRBD1 (5 bases). Trimming took off 1 base at V and 2 bases at J, with 12 bases between the two ends. Germline lookup yields CDR1 SGHTA and CDR2 FQGTGA. The CDR3 sequence is 15 residues long. The CDR3 is CASSLRPGPAYEQYF. In DNA form, the CDR3 reads TGTGCCAGCAGCTTAAGGCCAGGGCCCGCCTACGAGCAGTACTTC.

This CDR3 is CASSGGTGLETQYF. The CDR3 DNA reads TGCGCCAGCAGCGGCGGGACAGGGTTAGAGACCCAGTACTTC. The V and J genes are TRBV5-1 and TRBJ2-5; the match to TRBD1 covers 9 bases. Looked up from germline, CDR1 is SGHRS and CDR2 is YFSETQ. V lost 4 bases to trimming and J lost 4 bases; unmatched junction nucleotides: 5. CDR3 length equals 14 residues. Variable domain in full (rest from reference TRBV5-1 and TRBJ2-5): KAGVTQTPRYLIKTRGQQVTLSCSPISGHRSVSWYQQTPGQGLQFLFEYFSETQRNKGNFPGRFSGRQFSNSRSEMNVSTLELGDSALYLCASSGGTGLETQYFGPGTRLLVL.

This clone was seen a single time. CDR3 sequence (DNA): TGTGCCAGCAGGGGTCTCGTCGAAAAACTGTTTTTT. Translating it yields CASRGLVEKLFF. The chain employs TRBV2 and TRBJ1-4; no firm D call. The CDR3 length is 12 residues. V lost 6 bases, J lost 8 bases, and 10 bases lay in between. CDR1 and CDR2 (germline): SNHLY, FYNNEI.

Written as DNA, the CDR3 is TGTGCCAGCAGCTCCTGGTCGGGGAGCCAAGAGACCCAGTACTTC. Encoded protein: CASSSWSGSQETQYF. The chain carries TRBV7-2 and TRBJ2-5, with D possibly being TRBD2 (5 bases). The CDR3 runs 15 residues. Germline values: CDR1 SGHTA, CDR2 FQGNSA. The V end lost 4 bases, the J end lost 1 base, and 13 bases lay between the germline ends.